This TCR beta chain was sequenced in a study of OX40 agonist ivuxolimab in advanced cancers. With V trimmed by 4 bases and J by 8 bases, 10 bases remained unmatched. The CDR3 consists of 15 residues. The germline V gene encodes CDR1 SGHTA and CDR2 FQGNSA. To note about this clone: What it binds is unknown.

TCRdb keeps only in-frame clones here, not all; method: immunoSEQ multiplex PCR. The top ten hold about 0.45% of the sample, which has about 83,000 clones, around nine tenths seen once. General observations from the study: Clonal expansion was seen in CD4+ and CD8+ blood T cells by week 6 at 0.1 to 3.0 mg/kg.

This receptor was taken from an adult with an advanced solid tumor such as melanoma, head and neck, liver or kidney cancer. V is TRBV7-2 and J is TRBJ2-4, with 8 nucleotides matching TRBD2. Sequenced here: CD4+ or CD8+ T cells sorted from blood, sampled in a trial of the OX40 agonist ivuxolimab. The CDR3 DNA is TGTGCCAGCAGCTCAACGGGACTAGGGGCACACATTCAGTACTTC. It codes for CASSSTGLGAHIQYF.